This T cell receptor beta chain emerged from a study of shared clonotypes between healthy human individuals. Assay used: immunoSEQ multiplex PCR; TCRdb lists only in-frame clones, some missing. In the table there are approximately 1,500,000 clones, roughly 96% of which are singletons. The CDR3 loop spans 17 amino acids. Per germline, CDR1 SGHAT and CDR2 FQNNGV. V lost 5 bases and J lost 2; bases outside the gene matches: 15. The chain employs TRBV11-2 and TRBJ2-7, with TRBD1 matching 7 bases. Sequences were obtained from naive CD4+ T cells sorted from blood. This sample's subset: CD45RA+ positively selected. This clonotype was obtained from a young man in good health. CDR3 bases: TGTGCCAGCAGCCCCCTCTGGGACCCAGGGGGTACCTACGAGCAGTACTTC. Its protein is CASSPLWDPGGTYEQYF.